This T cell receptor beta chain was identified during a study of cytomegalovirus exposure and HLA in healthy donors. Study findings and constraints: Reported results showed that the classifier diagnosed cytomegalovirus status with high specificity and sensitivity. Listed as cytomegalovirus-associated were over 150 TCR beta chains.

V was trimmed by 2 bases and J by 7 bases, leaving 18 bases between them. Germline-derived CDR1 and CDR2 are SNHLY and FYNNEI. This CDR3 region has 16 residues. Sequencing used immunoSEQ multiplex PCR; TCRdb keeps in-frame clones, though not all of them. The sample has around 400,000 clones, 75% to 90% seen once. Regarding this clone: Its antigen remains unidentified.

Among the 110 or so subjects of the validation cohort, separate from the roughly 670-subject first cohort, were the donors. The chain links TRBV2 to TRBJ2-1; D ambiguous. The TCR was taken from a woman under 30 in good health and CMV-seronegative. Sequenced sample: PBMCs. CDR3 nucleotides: TGTGCCAGCAGTGAAATAAAAATCCTTGGTCGGAATGAGCAGTTCTTC. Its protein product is CASSEIKILGRNEQFF.